Shown below are 23 T cell receptor beta chains from a single sample sequenced in a study of cytomegalovirus exposure and HLA in healthy donors. Vbeta (60) and Jbeta (13) primers were used in the PCR. The protocol was immunoSEQ multiplex PCR, while the TCRdb copy is restricted to in-frame clones and leaves out a portion. The sample lists about 160,000 clones, around 82% occurring once. Sequences were obtained from PBMCs. Receptors originate from a middle-aged man in good health and CMV-seropositive.

As for this clone: One end of the junction varies from germline; a read error may be responsible. The sample carries other DNA sequences with the same CDR3. The V and J genes are TRBV7-2 and TRBJ1-2; D unresolved. The CDR3 runs 14 residues. The germline CDR1 and CDR2 sequences are SGHTA and FQGNSA. As DNA, the CDR3 is TGCGCCAGCAGCTCCCTGGGGAGGGTTGGGGGCTACACCTTC. This translates into CASSSLGRVGGYTF.

A single count supports this clone. This chain joins TRBV5-1 and TRBJ2-3; weak D call: TRBD2 (5 bases). Germline CDR1 reads SGHRS; CDR2 reads YFSETQ. The ends were cut back, 3 bases at V and 5 bases at J, with 7 bases in the middle. CDR3 length: 12 amino acids. The CDR3 DNA reads TGCGCCAGCAGCTGGGCGGGAGATACGCAGTATTTT. Translated: CASSWAGDTQYF.

The V call is TRBV6-1, the J call TRBJ1-5, with D maybe TRBD1 (6 bases). The length of the CDR3 is 14 residues. V lost 9 bases, J lost 6 bases, and 18 bases lay in between. Germline CDR1 is MNHNS and CDR2 is SASEGT. As DNA, the CDR3 is TGTGCCAGTTCAGGGGTGGGATTGGGTCAGCCCCAGCATTTT. Its protein is CASSGVGLGQPQHF.

V usage is TRBV18 and J usage is TRBJ1-1, with a weak D call TRBD1 (5 bases). This CDR3 has 15 amino acids. Germline lookup yields CDR1 KGHSH and CDR2 LQKENI. V lost 5 bases and J lost 1, with 14 bases in between. CDR3 DNA: TGTGCCAGCTCAGAGCTTTGGGGGGGGAACACTGAAGCTTTCTTT. This sequence encodes CASSELWGGNTEAFF.

This chain joins TRBV19 and TRBJ1-2; TRBD1 matches 9 bases. The V and J ends lost 4 bases and 6 bases, in that order; junction bases with no gene match: 6. The germline V gene encodes CDR1 LNHDA and CDR2 SQIVND (reference sequence). The CDR3 has 14 residues. The CDR3 DNA sequence: TGTGCCAGTAGTACAGGACAGGGGAGCGATGGCTACACCTTC. Its translation is CASSTGQGSDGYTF.

The chain is built from TRBV27 and TRBJ2-7, with 7 bases lining up with TRBD1. There are 14 residues in the CDR3. The trim removed 6 bases at V and 0 bases at J, leaving 5 bases unmatched. CDR1 MNHEY and CDR2 SMNVEV come from the germline V gene (reference sequence). The CDR3 region is CASRKRDSSYEQYF. CDR3 bases: TGTGCCAGCAGGAAAAGGGACAGCTCCTACGAGCAGTACTTC.

V is TRBV6-5 and J is TRBJ2-7, with 7 positions matching TRBD1. There are 14 residues in the CDR3. Looked up from germline, CDR1 is MNHEY and CDR2 is SVGAGI. J was trimmed by 5 bases and V by 5 bases; bases with no gene match: 9. DNA for the CDR3: TGTGCCAGCAGTGGCACTAAGGGGGCGAACGAGCAGTACTTC. It specifies CASSGTKGANEQYF.

This chain's CDR3 is CASSASGTDNEQFF. For the CDR3, the DNA is TGTGCCAGCAGTGCGTCCGGGACAGACAATGAGCAGTTCTTC. This sequence joins TRBV6-1 and TRBJ2-1; 7 bases are a match to TRBD1. Germline V lookup: CDR1 MNHNS, CDR2 SASEGT. V was pared by 4 bases and J by 5 bases, with 5 bases of the junction left unmatched. The CDR3 consists of 14 residues.

This chain joins TRBV4-1 and TRBJ2-7, with TRBD1 as a possible D gene (6 bases). The CDR3 is made up of 16 amino acids. Trimming removed 0 bases at V and 0 bases at J, with 12 bases between. The germline V gene has CDR1 MGHRA and CDR2 YSYEKL. CDR3 sequence reads: CASSQEAGVGSYEQYF. CDR3 coding DNA: TGCGCCAGCAGCCAAGAAGCAGGGGTAGGCTCCTACGAGCAGTACTTC.

This chain links TRBV7-2 with TRBJ1-2, with 7 positions matching TRBD1. Germline CDR1 is SGHTA and CDR2 is FQGNSA. This CDR3 has 16 residues. Germline trimming cut 5 bases from V and 0 bases from J; bases unmatched to any gene: 9. The CDR3 DNA reads TGTGCCAGCAGCGAAACCAGTGGGACAGCTAACTATGGCTACACCTTC. Protein product: CASSETSGTANYGYTF.

The chain uses TRBV9 and TRBJ1-2; no definite D call. This CDR3 has 11 amino acids. The V gene's germline CDR1 is SGDLS and CDR2 YYNGEE. V shed 4 bases and J shed 1 base, with 2 bases lying between them. CDR3: CASSYNYGYTF. The CDR3 DNA sequence: TGTGCCAGCAGCTATAACTATGGCTACACCTTC. The full variable domain, in which reference TRBV9 and TRBJ1-2 provide the parts outside the CDR3, is DSGVTQTPKHLITATGQRVTLRCSPRSGDLSVYWYQQSLDQGLQFLIQYYNGEERAKGNILERFSAQQFPDLHSELNLSSLELGDSALYFCASSYNYGYTFGSGTRLTVV.

The CDR3 reads CAISFTSGGSDTQYF. CDR3 nucleotide sequence: TGTGCCATCAGTTTTACTAGCGGGGGTTCAGATACGCAGTATTTT. The V and J genes are TRBV10-3 and TRBJ2-3; 11 nucleotides agree with TRBD2. CDR1 is ENHRY, CDR2 SYGVKD, per germline. Trimming took 5 bases from V and 4 from J; bases not matched to a gene: 5. The CDR3 has 15 amino acids.

The rearrangement joins TRBV5-1 to TRBJ1-3, with D possibly TRBD1 on 6 matching bases. Germline V gene lookup returns CDR1 SGHRS and CDR2 YFSETQ. V lost 1 base, J lost 3 bases, and 8 bases lay in between. This CDR3 is built from 14 residues. This CDR3 reads CASSLQGYGNTIYF. CDR3 nucleotide sequence: TGCGCCAGCAGCTTGCAGGGGTATGGAAACACCATATATTTT. The whole variable domain, remainder taken from reference TRBV5-1 and TRBJ1-3, is KAGVTQTPRYLIKTRGQQVTLSCSPISGHRSVSWYQQTPGQGLQFLFEYFSETQRNKGNFPGRFSGRQFSNSRSEMNVSTLELGDSALYLCASSLQGYGNTIYFGEGSWLTVV.

This clone showed up just a few times. This chain links TRBV5-4 with TRBJ2-3; D remains unclear. CDR3 size: 17 residues. V lost 0 bases and J lost 6, with 20 bases in between. Per germline, CDR1 SGHNT and CDR2 YYREEE (reference sequence). The CDR3 sequence: CASSLEAFGALRDTQYF. In DNA form, the CDR3 reads TGTGCCAGCAGCTTGGAGGCTTTCGGAGCCCTGAGGGATACGCAGTATTTT.

V and J are TRBV28 and TRBJ2-7, with 9 bases aligning to TRBD1. Germline values: CDR1 MDHEN, CDR2 SYDVKM. The CDR3 covers 15 residues. V gave up 6 bases and J gave up 2 bases; unmatched junction bases: 8. CDR3: CASSVDRGLPYEQYF. CDR3 coding DNA: TGTGCCAGCAGCGTCGACAGGGGGTTACCCTACGAGCAGTACTTC.

The chain combines TRBV18 with TRBJ2-1; D is possibly TRBD2 (6 bases). The CDR3 runs 15 residues. Looked up from germline, CDR1 is KGHSH and CDR2 is LQKENI. V shed 3 bases and J shed 0 bases, with 9 bases lying between them. The CDR3 sequence is CASSPGTGSYNEQFF. DNA of the CDR3: TGTGCCAGCTCACCTGGGACTGGCTCCTACAATGAGCAGTTCTTC.

This clone has just a few counts. The chain joins TRBV19 to TRBJ2-2; 8 bases agree with TRBD2. J was trimmed by 3 bases and V by 3 bases; bases with no gene match: 3. Germline V gives CDR1 LNHDA, CDR2 SQIVND (reference sequence). The CDR3 runs 15 residues. The CDR3 loop reads CASSIKAGDTGELFF. Here the CDR3 DNA reads TGTGCCAGTAGTATTAAAGCGGGGGACACCGGGGAGCTGTTTTTT.

The CDR3 region is CASSITYWQNNEQFF. The CDR3 coding sequence is TGTGCCAGTAGTATAACGTATTGGCAGAACAATGAGCAGTTCTTC. V gene TRBV19 combines with J gene TRBJ2-1; D not certain. The CDR3 sequence is 15 residues long. The V and J ends lost 2 bases and 5 bases respectively, with 13 bases between them. Germline CDR1 and CDR2: LNHDA and SQIVND (reference sequence).

V and J are TRBV28 and TRBJ2-1; 9 bases map to TRBD2. The CDR3 loop spans 14 amino acids. Germline lookup yields CDR1 MDHEN and CDR2 SYDVKM. V gave up 6 bases and J gave up 7 bases; unmatched junction bases: 7. The CDR3 DNA is TGTGCCAGCAGAGACTGGACTAGCGCAAATGAGCAGTTCTTC. This codes for CASRDWTSANEQFF.

The chain couples TRBV19 to TRBJ2-6, with D unclear. The ends were cut back, 2 bases at V and 0 bases at J, with 5 bases in the middle. The germline CDR1 and CDR2 sequences are LNHDA and SQIVND (reference sequence). CDR3 size: 15 residues. The CDR3, as DNA: TGTGCCAGTAGTATATACAGCTCTGGGGCCAACGTCCTGACTTTC. It codes for CASSIYSSGANVLTF.

The V gene is TRBV30, the J gene TRBJ1-1; the D gene is possibly TRBD1 (6 bases). The germline CDR1 and CDR2 sequences are GTSNPN and SVGIG (reference sequence). This CDR3 is built from 15 residues. Trimming took off 2 bases at V and 6 bases at J, with 19 bases between the two ends. CDR3: CAWSRAGTRPSEAFF. Here the CDR3 DNA reads TGTGCCTGGAGTAGGGCCGGGACAAGACCGTCTGAAGCTTTCTTT.

This rearrangement joins TRBV7-3 to TRBJ2-1, with TRBD2 identical over 10 bases. This CDR3 comprises 15 residues. Germline CDR1 SGHTA, CDR2 FQGTGA. Trimming took 4 bases from V and 6 from J; bases not matched to a gene: 6. The chain's CDR3 is CASSWSGGGFNEQFF. In nucleotides, the CDR3 is TGTGCCAGCAGCTGGAGCGGGGGGGGTTTCAATGAGCAGTTCTTC.

The chain has TRBV9 and TRBJ2-5, with 8 bases aligning to TRBD1. Germline V gene sequence: CDR1 SGDLS, CDR2 YYNGEE. This CDR3 has 17 residues. V was clipped by 0 bases and J by 2 bases; unmatched bases: 9. The CDR3: CASSVGGAGTGQETQYF. The CDR3 nucleotides are TGTGCCAGCAGCGTAGGGGGGGCGGGGACAGGACAAGAGACCCAGTACTTC. The full variable domain, completed using reference TRBV9 and TRBJ2-5, is DSGVTQTPKHLITATGQRVTLRCSPRSGDLSVYWYQQSLDQGLQFLIQYYNGEERAKGNILERFSAQQFPDLHSELNLSSLELGDSALYFCASSVGGAGTGQETQYFGPGTRLLVL.